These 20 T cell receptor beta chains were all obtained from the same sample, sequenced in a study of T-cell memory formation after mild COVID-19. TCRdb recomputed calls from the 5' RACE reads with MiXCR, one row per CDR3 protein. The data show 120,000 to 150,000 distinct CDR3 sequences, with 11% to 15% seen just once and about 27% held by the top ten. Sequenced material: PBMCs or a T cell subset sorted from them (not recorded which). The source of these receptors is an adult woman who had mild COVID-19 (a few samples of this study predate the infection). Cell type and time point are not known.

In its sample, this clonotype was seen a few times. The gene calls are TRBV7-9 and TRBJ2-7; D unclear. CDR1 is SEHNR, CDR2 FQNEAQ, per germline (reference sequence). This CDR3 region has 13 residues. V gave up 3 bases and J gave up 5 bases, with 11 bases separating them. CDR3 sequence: CASSFSPSHEQYF. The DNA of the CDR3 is TGTGCCAGCAGCTTTTCCCCCAGCCACGAGCAGTACTTC.

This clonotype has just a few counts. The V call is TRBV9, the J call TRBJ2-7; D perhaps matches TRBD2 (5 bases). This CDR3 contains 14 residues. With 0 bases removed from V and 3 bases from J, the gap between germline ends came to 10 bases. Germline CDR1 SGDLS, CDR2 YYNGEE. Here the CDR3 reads CASSVGGVDYEQYF. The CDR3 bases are TGTGCCAGCAGCGTAGGGGGAGTCGACTACGAGCAGTACTTC.

The CDR3 protein is CASSPEGPESSYNSPLHF. The CDR3 DNA follows: TGTGCCAGCAGCCCAGAGGGACCGGAGAGCTCCTATAATTCACCCCTCCACTTT. This chain links TRBV7-6 with TRBJ1-6, with D possibly matching TRBD1 (5 bases). The length of the CDR3 is 18 residues. The V gene's germline CDR1 is SGHVS and CDR2 FNYEAQ. V lost 5 bases to trimming and J lost 0 bases, with 17 bases between them.

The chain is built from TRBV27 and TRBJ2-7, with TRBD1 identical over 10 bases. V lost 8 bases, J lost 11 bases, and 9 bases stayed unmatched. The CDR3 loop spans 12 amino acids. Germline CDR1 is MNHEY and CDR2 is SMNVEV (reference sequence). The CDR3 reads CASGPSGTGEYF. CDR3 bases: TGTGCCAGCGGCCCCTCCGGGACAGGGGAGTACTTC.

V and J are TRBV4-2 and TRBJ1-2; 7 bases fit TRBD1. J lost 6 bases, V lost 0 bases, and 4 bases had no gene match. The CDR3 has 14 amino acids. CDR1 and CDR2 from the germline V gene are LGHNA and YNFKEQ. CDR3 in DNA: TGTGCCAGCAGCCAAGAGGGGGACAGCGATGGCTACACCTTC. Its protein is CASSQEGDSDGYTF.

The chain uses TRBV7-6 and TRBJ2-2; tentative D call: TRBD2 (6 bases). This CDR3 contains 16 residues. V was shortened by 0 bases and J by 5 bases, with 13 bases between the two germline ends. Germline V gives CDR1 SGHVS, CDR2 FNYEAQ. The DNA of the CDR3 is TGTGCCAGCAGCTTAGCGCGGGACGGTAATACCGGGGAGCTGTTTTTT. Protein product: CASSLARDGNTGELFF. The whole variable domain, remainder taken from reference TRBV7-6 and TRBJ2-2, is GAGVSQSPRYKVTKRGQDVALRCDPISGHVSLYWYRQALGQGPEFLTYFNYEAQQDKSGLPNDRFSAERPEGSISTLTIQRTEQRDSAMYRCASSLARDGNTGELFFGEGSRLTVL.

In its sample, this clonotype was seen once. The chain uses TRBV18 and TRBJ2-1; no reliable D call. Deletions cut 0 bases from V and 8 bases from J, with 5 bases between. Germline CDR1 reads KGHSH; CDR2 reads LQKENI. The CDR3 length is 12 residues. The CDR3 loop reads CASSPPAHEQFF. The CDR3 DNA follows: TGTGCCAGCTCACCACCAGCCCATGAGCAGTTCTTC.

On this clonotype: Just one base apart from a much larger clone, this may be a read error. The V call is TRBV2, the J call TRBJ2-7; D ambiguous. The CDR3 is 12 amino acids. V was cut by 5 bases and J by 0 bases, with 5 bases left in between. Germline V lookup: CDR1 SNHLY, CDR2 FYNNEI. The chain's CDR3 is CASSTDSYEQYF. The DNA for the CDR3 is TGTGCCAGCAGTACAGACTCCTACGAGCAGTACTTC.

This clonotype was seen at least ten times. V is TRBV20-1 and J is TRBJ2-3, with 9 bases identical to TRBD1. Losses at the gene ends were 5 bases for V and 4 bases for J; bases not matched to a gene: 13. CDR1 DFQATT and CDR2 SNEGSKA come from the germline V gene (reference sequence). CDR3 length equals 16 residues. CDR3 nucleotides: TGCAGTGCTCGTCCCCCGGGACAGGGTTGGGCAGATACGCAGTATTTT. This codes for CSARPPGQGWADTQYF.

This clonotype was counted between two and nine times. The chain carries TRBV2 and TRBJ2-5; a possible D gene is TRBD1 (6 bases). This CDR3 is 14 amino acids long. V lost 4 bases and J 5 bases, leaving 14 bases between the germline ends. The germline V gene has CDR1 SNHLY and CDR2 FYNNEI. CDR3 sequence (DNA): TGTGCCAGCAGTGGAGCAGTGGGGGCGGAGACCCAGTACTTC. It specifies CASSGAVGAETQYF. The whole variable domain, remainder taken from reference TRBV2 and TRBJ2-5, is EPEVTQTPSHQVTQMGQEVILRCVPISNHLYFYWYRQILGQKVEFLVSFYNNEISEKSEIFDDQFSVERPDGSNFTLKIRSTKLEDSAMYFCASSGAVGAETQYFGPGTRLLVL.

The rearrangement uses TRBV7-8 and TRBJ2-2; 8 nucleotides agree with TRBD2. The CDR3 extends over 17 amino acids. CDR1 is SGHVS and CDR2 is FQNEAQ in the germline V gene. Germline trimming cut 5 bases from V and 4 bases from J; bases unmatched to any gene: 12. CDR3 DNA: TGTGCCAGCAGCCGGTTTGGAGAGCGGGAGTCCACCGGGGAGCTGTTTTTT. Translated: CASSRFGERESTGELFF.

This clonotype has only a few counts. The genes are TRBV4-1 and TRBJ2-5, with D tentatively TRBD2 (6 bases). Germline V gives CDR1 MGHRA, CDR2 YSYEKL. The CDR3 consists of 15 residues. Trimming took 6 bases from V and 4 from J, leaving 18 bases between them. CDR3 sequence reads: CASSFTTSLTETQYF. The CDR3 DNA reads TGCGCCAGCAGTTTCACTACTAGCTTAACAGAGACCCAGTACTTC.

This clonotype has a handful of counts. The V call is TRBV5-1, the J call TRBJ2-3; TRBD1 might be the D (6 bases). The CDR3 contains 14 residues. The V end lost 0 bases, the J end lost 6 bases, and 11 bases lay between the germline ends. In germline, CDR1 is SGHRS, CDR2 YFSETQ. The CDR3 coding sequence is TGCGCCAGCAGCTTGGGGGACACTGACGATACGCAGTATTTT. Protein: CASSLGDTDDTQYF.

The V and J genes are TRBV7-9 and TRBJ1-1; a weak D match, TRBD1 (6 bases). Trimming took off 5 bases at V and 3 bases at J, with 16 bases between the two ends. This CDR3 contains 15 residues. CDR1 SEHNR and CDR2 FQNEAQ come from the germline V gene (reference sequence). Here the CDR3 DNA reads TGTGCCAGCAGCCAAGCGGCAGGGGTGGACACTGAAGCTTTCTTT. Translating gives CASSQAAGVDTEAFF.

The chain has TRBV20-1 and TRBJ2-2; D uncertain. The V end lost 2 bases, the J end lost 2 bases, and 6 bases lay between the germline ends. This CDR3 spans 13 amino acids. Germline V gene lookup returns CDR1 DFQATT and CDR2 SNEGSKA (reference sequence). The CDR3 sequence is CSARRANTGELFF. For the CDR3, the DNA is TGCAGTGCTAGACGAGCAAACACCGGGGAGCTGTTTTTT.

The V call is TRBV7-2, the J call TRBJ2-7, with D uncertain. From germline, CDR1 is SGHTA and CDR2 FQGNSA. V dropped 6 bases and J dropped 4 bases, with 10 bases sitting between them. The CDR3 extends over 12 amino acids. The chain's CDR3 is CASSPDAYEQYF. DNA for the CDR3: TGTGCCAGCAGTCCAGATGCATACGAGCAGTACTTC.

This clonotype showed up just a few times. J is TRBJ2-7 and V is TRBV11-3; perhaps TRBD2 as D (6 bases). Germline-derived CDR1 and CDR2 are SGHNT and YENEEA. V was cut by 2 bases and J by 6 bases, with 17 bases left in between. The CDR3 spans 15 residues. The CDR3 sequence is CASSLSAGLAGEQYF. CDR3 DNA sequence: TGTGCCAGCAGCTTAAGCGCGGGACTCGCCGGCGAGCAGTACTTC.

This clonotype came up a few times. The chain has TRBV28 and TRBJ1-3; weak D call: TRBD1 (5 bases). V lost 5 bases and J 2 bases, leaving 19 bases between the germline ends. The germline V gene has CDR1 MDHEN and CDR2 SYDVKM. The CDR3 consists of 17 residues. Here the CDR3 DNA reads TGTGCCAGCAGTCCCCGCTTCTATCAAGGGGCTGGAAACACCATATATTTT. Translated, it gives CASSPRFYQGAGNTIYF. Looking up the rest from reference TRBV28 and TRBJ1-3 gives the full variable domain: DVKVTQSSRYLVKRTGEKVFLECVQDMDHENMFWYRQDPGLGLRLIYFSYDVKMKEKGDIPEGYSVSREKKERFSLILESASTNQTSMYLCASSPRFYQGAGNTIYFGEGSWLTVV.

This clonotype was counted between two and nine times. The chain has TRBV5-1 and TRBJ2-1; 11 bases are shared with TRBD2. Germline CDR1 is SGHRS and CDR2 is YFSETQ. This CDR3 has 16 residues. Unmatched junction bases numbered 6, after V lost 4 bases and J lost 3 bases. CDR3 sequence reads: CASSQLAGDLYNEQFF. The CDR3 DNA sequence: TGCGCCAGCAGCCAACTAGCGGGGGACCTCTACAATGAGCAGTTCTTC.

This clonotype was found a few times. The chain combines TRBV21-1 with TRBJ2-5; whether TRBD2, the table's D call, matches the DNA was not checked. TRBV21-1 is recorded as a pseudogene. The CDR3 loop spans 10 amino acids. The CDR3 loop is CASSSPRGYF. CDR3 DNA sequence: TGTGCCAGCAGCAGCCCTCGAGGGTACTTC.